One sample yielded the 15 T cell receptor beta chains listed below, sequenced in a study of cytomegalovirus exposure and HLA in healthy donors. 13 Jbeta primers and 60 Vbeta primers were used for the PCR. The method was immunoSEQ multiplex PCR; TCRdb's version includes in-frame clones alone and lacks a portion of them. Here the sample spans about 170,000 clones, just under 80% being singletons. The source material was PBMCs. These receptors were obtained from a woman in her forties or fifties in good health and CMV-seropositive.

Concerning this clone itself: A junction boundary mismatches the germline segment, possibly from a read error. The chain uses TRBV11-3 and TRBJ1-2; TRBD1 might be the D (6 bases). Germline CDR1 SGHNT, CDR2 YENEEA. The CDR3 spans 12 residues. The CDR3 reads CASSSGARTSSF. The CDR3 nucleotides are TGTGCCAGCAGCTCAGGGGCACGCACCAGTTCCTTC.

This clone was counted only a few times. The chain joins TRBV7-2 to TRBJ1-1, with 9 bases fitting TRBD1. Germline trimming cut 7 bases from V and 0 bases from J; bases unmatched to any gene: 12. The germline gives CDR1 SGHTA, CDR2 FQGNSA. CDR3 length: 17 amino acids. The CDR3 here is CASNPGQGKPMNTEAFF. CDR3 coding DNA: TGTGCCAGCAATCCGGGACAGGGAAAACCGATGAACACTGAAGCTTTCTTT.

The chain carries TRBV30 and TRBJ1-2; D gene uncertain. V was trimmed by 0 bases and J by 6 bases, leaving 11 bases between them. The length of the CDR3 is 13 residues. Germline assignment: CDR1 GTSNPN and CDR2 SVGIG (reference sequence). CDR3 amino acids: CAWSVPGNHGYTF. The CDR3 DNA reads TGTGCCTGGAGTGTCCCGGGGAACCATGGCTACACCTTC.

The rearrangement links TRBV11-2 to TRBJ1-2; D gene unclear. V was clipped by 0 bases and J by 3 bases, with 11 bases between them. The CDR3 covers 15 residues. In germline, CDR1 is SGHAT, CDR2 FQNNGV. The CDR3 DNA reads as TGTGCCAGCAGCTTAGATCTCGGGGAGTACTATGGCTACACCTTC. Translating it yields CASSLDLGEYYGYTF. The full variable domain, its missing parts supplied by reference TRBV11-2 and TRBJ1-2, is EAGVAQSPRYKIIEKRQSVAFWCNPISGHATLYWYQQILGQGPKLLIQFQNNGVVDDSQLPKDRFSAERLKGVDSTLKIQPAKLEDSAVYLCASSLDLGEYYGYTFGSGTRLTVV.

This clone was detected only once. This CDR3 reads CASSRGQGFASGYEQYF. Written as DNA, the CDR3 is TGTGCCAGCAGTCGCGGACAGGGTTTCGCGAGCGGCTACGAGCAGTACTTC. V gene TRBV28 combines with J gene TRBJ2-5; 8 bases are a match to TRBD1. Judging by the DNA end, TRBJ2-7 fits better; the J call may be wrong. CDR3 length: 17 residues. Germline V gives CDR1 MDHEN, CDR2 SYDVKM.

This chain connects TRBV5-1 to TRBJ2-2, with D possibly TRBD2 on 5 matching bases. CDR3 length equals 14 residues. Germline V CDR1 and CDR2: SGHRS, YFSETQ. V was clipped by 4 bases and J by 1 base, with 8 bases between them. The CDR3 is CASSPEGNTGELFF. The CDR3 bases are TGCGCCAGCAGCCCTGAGGGGAACACCGGGGAGCTGTTTTTT.

This chain connects TRBV9 to TRBJ1-1, with D unclear. The germline gives CDR1 SGDLS, CDR2 YYNGEE. This CDR3 is built from 14 residues. Trimming shortened V by 4 bases and J by 1 base, and 11 bases separated the two germline ends. The DNA for the CDR3 is TGTGCCAGCAGCCCGGTGGGAGGGAACACTGAAGCTTTCTTT. Its protein is CASSPVGGNTEAFF.

V usage is TRBV7-9 and J usage is TRBJ1-4; no definite D call. Germline-derived CDR1 and CDR2 are SEHNR and FQNEAQ (reference sequence). The length of the CDR3 is 14 residues. With 5 bases removed from V and 0 bases from J, the gap between germline ends came to 7 bases. The CDR3 DNA reads as TGTGCCAGCAGCCCGGGGACAACTAATGAAAAACTGTTTTTT. The encoded protein is CASSPGTTNEKLFF. The full variable domain, in which reference TRBV7-9 and TRBJ1-4 provide the parts outside the CDR3, is DTGVSQNPRHKITKRGQNVTFRCDPISEHNRLYWYRQTLGQGPEFLTYFQNEAQLEKSRLLSDRFSAERPKGSFSTLEIQRTEQGDSAMYLCASSPGTTNEKLFFGSGTQLSVL.

J is TRBJ2-3 and V is TRBV18, with 15 bases lining up with TRBD2. The V gene's germline CDR1 is KGHSH and CDR2 LQKENI. The CDR3 sequence is 18 residues long. The V segment lost 3 bases and the J segment 6 bases; nucleotides outside the gene matches: 10. CDR3 in amino acids: CASSPGLAGGPSGDTQYF. CDR3 nucleotide sequence: TGTGCCAGCTCACCCGGACTAGCGGGAGGGCCCTCAGGGGATACGCAGTATTTT.

V gene TRBV11-3 combines with J gene TRBJ1-1; 9 bases are shared with TRBD1. CDR1 and CDR2 from the germline V gene are SGHNT and YENEEA. V dropped 5 bases and J dropped 2; count of bases not matched to a gene: 9. CDR3 size: 16 residues. The CDR3 DNA reads TGTGCCAGCAGCCGCTACCGGGACAGGGATAACACTGAAGCTTTCTTT. It yields the protein CASSRYRDRDNTEAFF.

The V call is TRBV5-1, the J call TRBJ2-3, with TRBD2 identical over 15 bases. The CDR3 has 18 amino acids. Losses at the gene ends were 4 bases for V and 3 bases for J; bases not matched to a gene: 9. Germline lookup yields CDR1 SGHRS and CDR2 YFSETQ. The CDR3 spells CASSRGTSGGQGTDTQYF. DNA for the CDR3: TGCGCCAGCAGCCGCGGGACTAGCGGGGGGCAGGGGACAGATACGCAGTATTTT.

This clone occurred once. This rearrangement joins TRBV19 to TRBJ1-2; TRBD1 matches at 10 bases. V lost 4 bases and J lost 4; bases outside the gene matches: 9. The germline CDR1 and CDR2 sequences are LNHDA and SQIVND (reference sequence). CDR3 length: 16 residues. The CDR3 DNA follows: TGTGCCAGTAGTAGTCTGGGGGGACAGGGGCTCTATGGCTACACCTTC. Encoded protein: CASSSLGGQGLYGYTF.

The chain couples TRBV4-3 to TRBJ1-1; D call uncertain. Trimming took 0 bases from V and 4 from J, leaving 9 bases between them. In germline, CDR1 is LGHNA, CDR2 YSLEER. This CDR3 has 14 amino acids. The CDR3 here is CASSQDRVSTEAFF. CDR3 in DNA: TGCGCCAGCAGCCAAGATCGGGTGAGCACTGAAGCTTTCTTT.

This chain links TRBV6-5 with TRBJ1-2, with 12 positions matching TRBD1. Germline CDR1 is MNHEY and CDR2 is SVGAGI. The CDR3 runs to 15 residues. V dropped 4 bases and J dropped 6; count of bases not matched to a gene: 6. The CDR3 sequence is CASSSAGTGGDGYTF. The CDR3 DNA sequence: TGTGCCAGCAGTTCCGCCGGGACAGGGGGCGATGGCTACACCTTC.

The chain has TRBV29-1 and TRBJ2-7; 8 nucleotides line up with TRBD1. CDR1 SQVTM and CDR2 ANQGSEA come from the germline V gene. V gave up 5 bases and J gave up 5 bases; unmatched junction bases: 8. This CDR3 region has 13 residues. CDR3 in amino acids: CSVPGQGVHEQYF. DNA of the CDR3: TGCAGCGTTCCCGGACAGGGTGTCCACGAGCAGTACTTC.